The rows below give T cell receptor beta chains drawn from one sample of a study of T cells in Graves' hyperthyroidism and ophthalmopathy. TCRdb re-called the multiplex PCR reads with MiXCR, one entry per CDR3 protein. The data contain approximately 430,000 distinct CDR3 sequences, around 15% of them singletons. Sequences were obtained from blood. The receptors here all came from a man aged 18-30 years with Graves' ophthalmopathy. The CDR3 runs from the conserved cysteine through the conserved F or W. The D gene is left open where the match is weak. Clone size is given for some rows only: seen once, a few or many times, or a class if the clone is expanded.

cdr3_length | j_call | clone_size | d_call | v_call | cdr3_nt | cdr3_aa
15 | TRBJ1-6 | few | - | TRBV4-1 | TGCGCCAGCAGCCAACTCCGGAGTTTAGGTTCACCCCTCCACTTT | CASSQLRSLGSPLHF
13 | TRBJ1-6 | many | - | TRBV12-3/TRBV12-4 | TGTGCCAGCAGTTTAGGGGTGGATGTGGTCCCCCACTTT | CASSLGVDVVPHF
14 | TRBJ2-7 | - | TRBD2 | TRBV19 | TGTGCCAGTAGTCCCACTAGCGGGAACGTCAAGCAGTACTTC | CASSPTSGNVKQYF
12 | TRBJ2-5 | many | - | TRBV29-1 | TGCAGCGTTGAAGTCAACGAAGAGACCCAGTACTTC | CSVEVNEETQYF
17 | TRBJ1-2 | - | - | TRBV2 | TGTGCCAGCAGGCGAACTTACCGGGCCCTGGGGAGGGCTGGCTACACCTTC | CASRRTYRALGRAGYTF
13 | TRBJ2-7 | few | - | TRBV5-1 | TGCGCCAGCAGCGCCGACAGTCCCTACGAGCAGTACTTC | CASSADSPYEQYF
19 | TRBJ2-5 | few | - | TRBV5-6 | TGTGCCAGCAGCTTGCCGGGGGAGATCCTTACCAAGAGGGAGGAGACCCAGTACTTC | CASSLPGEILTKREETQYF
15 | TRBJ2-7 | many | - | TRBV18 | TGTGCCAGCTCACCTGAGACAACAGCTTTCTACGAGCAGTACTTC | CASSPETTAFYEQYF
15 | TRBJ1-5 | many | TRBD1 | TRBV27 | TGTGCCAGCAGACCCACCGACAGGGCCCATCAGCCCCAGCATTTT | CASRPTDRAHQPQHF
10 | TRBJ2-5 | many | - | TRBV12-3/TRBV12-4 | TGTGCCAGCAGTTTAGAGACCCAGTACTTC | CASSLETQYF
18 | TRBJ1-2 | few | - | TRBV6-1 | TGTGCCAGCAGTCACAGAGGGACACTGAATTACTGGGACTATGGCTACACCTTC | CASSHRGTLNYWDYGYTF
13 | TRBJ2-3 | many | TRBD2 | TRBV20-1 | TGCAGTAAACTAGCGGGGGGCACAGATACGCAGTATTTT | CSKLAGGTDTQYF
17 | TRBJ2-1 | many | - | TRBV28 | TGTGCCAGCAAATTCAATTGGCGGGGTAGCTCCTACAATGAGCAGTTCTTC | CASKFNWRGSSYNEQFF
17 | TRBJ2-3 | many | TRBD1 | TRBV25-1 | TGTGCCAGCAGCACCGGGACAGGGGGGGATGTCACAGATACGCAGTATTTT | CASSTGTGGDVTDTQYF
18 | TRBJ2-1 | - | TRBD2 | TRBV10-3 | TGTGCCATCAGTGAGTGGGGGGGGACTAGCGGGAGAGCGAATGAGCAGTTCTTC | CAISEWGGTSGRANEQFF
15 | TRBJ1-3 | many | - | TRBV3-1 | TGTGCCAGCAGCCAAGAAGTCTCCTTCCCAAACACCATATATTTT | CASSQEVSFPNTIYF
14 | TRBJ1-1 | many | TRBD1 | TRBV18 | TGTGCCAGCTCACCCGGACAGGTGAACACTGAAGCTTTCTTT | CASSPGQVNTEAFF
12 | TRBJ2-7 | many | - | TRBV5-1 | TGCGCCAGCAGCTTGGCCTGGGACGAGCAGTACTTC | CASSLAWDEQYF
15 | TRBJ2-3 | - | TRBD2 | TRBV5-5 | TGTGCCAGCAGCTTGATGGGGGGGACCACAGATACGCAGTATTTT | CASSLMGGTTDTQYF
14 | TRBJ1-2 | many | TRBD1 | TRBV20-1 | TGCAGTGCTAGAGACAGGGGGCAGGACTATGGCTACACCTTC | CSARDRGQDYGYTF
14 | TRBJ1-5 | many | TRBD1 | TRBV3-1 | TGTGCCAGCAGCCTCACAGGGGCAGGCCAGCCCCAGCATTTT | CASSLTGAGQPQHF
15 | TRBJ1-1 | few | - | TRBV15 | TGTGCCACCAGCAGAGTGCTGGTTGGAGGGTCTGAAGCTTTCTTT | CATSRVLVGGSEAFF
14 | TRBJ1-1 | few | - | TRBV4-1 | TGCGCCAGCAGCCACCAACAGGGACGCACTGAAGCTTTCTTT | CASSHQQGRTEAFF
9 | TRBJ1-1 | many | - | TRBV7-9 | TGTGCCAGCAGCGCCGAAGCTTTCTTT | CASSAEAFF